The 15 T cell receptor beta chains in this list originate from one sample, sequenced in a study of blood T cells in healthy people across ages. Together with a sample-barcoded 5' primer, a J-beta primer mix was included in a second PCR lasting roughly 6 to 12 cycles. TCRdb re-derived calls from the 5' RACE reads in MiXCR, one entry per CDR3 protein. Of approximately 900,000 distinct CDR3 sequences in the sample, roughly 29% were seen once. These data also formed part of another study, on T cells of mothers and their children.

Sequenced: blood. Receptor source: a woman between 35 and 50 years old in good health.

The chain uses TRBV20-1 and TRBJ2-3; D possibly corresponds to TRBD2 (7 bases). V was shortened by 5 bases and J by 2 bases, with 38 bases between the two germline ends. This CDR3 region has 22 residues. Germline V lookup: CDR1 DFQATT, CDR2 SNEGSKA (reference sequence). The CDR3 region is CSAALYRANPLTSAGLTDTQYF. The CDR3, as DNA: TGCAGTGCTGCCTTGTACAGGGCTAACCCCCTCACTAGCGCCGGTCTCACAGATACGCAGTATTTT.

A note on this clonotype: Being one base from a much bigger clone, this may be a read error. The V and J genes are TRBV28 and TRBJ2-5; TRBD2 might be the D (6 bases). Germline CDR1 and CDR2: MDHEN and SYDVKM. Between the trimmed V and J ends, which lost 6 bases and 12 bases, there was a span of 17 bases. CDR3 length equals 12 residues. The CDR3 DNA reads TGTGCCAGCAGCCTCCTAGGCAGGGAGGAGTACTTC. It is translated as CASSLLGREEYF. The full variable domain, with the rest looked up from reference TRBV28 and TRBJ2-5, is DVKVTQSSRYLVKRTGEKVFLECVQDMDHENMFWYRQDPGLGLRLIYFSYDVKMKEKGDIPEGYSVSREKKERFSLILESASTNQTSMYLCASSLLGREEYFGPGTRLLVL.

This clonotype was seen only a few times. The V gene is TRBV4-1, the J gene TRBJ1-2; 7 positions match TRBD1. V was pared by 0 bases and J by 4 bases, with 5 bases of the junction left unmatched. CDR3 size: 15 residues. Germline V CDR1 and CDR2: MGHRA, YSYEKL. CDR3 sequence reads: CASSQDNQGGYGYTF. The CDR3 DNA follows: TGCGCCAGCAGCCAAGATAATCAGGGGGGCTATGGCTACACCTTC.

A note on this clonotype: This clone may be a read error of a much larger clone one base away. This chain links TRBV9 with TRBJ2-7; D uncertain. CDR3 length equals 15 residues. Germline-derived CDR1 and CDR2 are SGDLS and YYNGEE. V was pared by 0 bases and J by 7 bases, with 17 bases between. CDR3 in DNA: TGTGCCAGCAGCGTAGCTCCCCAGCCGTTGAATGAGCAGTACTTC. It encodes CASSVAPQPLNEQYF.

This clonotype was picked up many times. CDR3 protein: CASSLVPLGYTF. In DNA, the CDR3 is TGTGCCAGCAGTTTAGTGCCCCTGGGCTACACCTTC. This chain connects TRBV12-3 or TRBV12-4 to TRBJ1-2; no firm D call. V was clipped by 1 base and J by 8 bases, with 8 bases between them. This CDR3 region has 12 residues.

About this clonotype itself: Just one base apart from a much larger clone, this may be a read error. V and J are TRBV4-1 and TRBJ2-4; no clear D gene. This CDR3 is 15 amino acids long. Per germline, CDR1 MGHRA and CDR2 YSYEKL. The CDR3 spells CAGSQGTIAKNIQYF. The CDR3 DNA reads as TGCGCCGGCAGCCAAGGCACTATAGCCAAAAACATTCAGTACTTC.

The rearrangement uses TRBV12-3 or TRBV12-4 and TRBJ1-1; 8 bases fit TRBD1. The CDR3 is 16 amino acids. Trimming at V came to 5 bases and at J to 0 bases, leaving 8 bases not matched to a gene. CDR3 region: CASSGAGGRMNTEAFF. CDR3 DNA sequence: TGTGCCAGCAGTGGTGCAGGGGGCCGGATGAACACTGAAGCTTTCTTT.

This clonotype has just a few counts. This chain joins TRBV5-1 and TRBJ2-3, with 12 positions matching TRBD2. Germline V gene sequence: CDR1 SGHRS, CDR2 YFSETQ. V trimming: 3 bases; J trimming: 0 bases; junction bases outside the gene matches: 5. There are 17 residues in the CDR3. The CDR3, as DNA: TGCGCCAGCAGCTCGACTAGCGGGGGCCCGAGCACAGATACGCAGTATTTT. Its translation is CASSSTSGGPSTDTQYF. The full variable domain, completed using reference TRBV5-1 and TRBJ2-3, is KAGVTQTPRYLIKTRGQQVTLSCSPISGHRSVSWYQQTPGQGLQFLFEYFSETQRNKGNFPGRFSGRQFSNSRSEMNVSTLELGDSALYLCASSSTSGGPSTDTQYFGPGTRLTVL.

This chain joins TRBV5-1 and TRBJ1-6; D is perhaps TRBD1 (6 bases). Germline values: CDR1 SGHRS, CDR2 YFSETQ. V lost 3 bases, J lost 14 bases, and 21 bases lay in between. CDR3 size: 15 residues. The CDR3 sequence is CASSWAGRGWSTLHF. The CDR3 nucleotides are TGCGCCAGCAGCTGGGCGGGCAGGGGTTGGTCAACCCTCCACTTT. The whole variable domain, remainder taken from reference TRBV5-1 and TRBJ1-6, is KAGVTQTPRYLIKTRGQQVTLSCSPISGHRSVSWYQQTPGQGLQFLFEYFSETQRNKGNFPGRFSGRQFSNSRSEMNVSTLELGDSALYLCASSWAGRGWSTLHFGNGTRLTVT.

The rearrangement links TRBV20-1 to TRBJ1-2, with 11 bases lining up with TRBD1. The germline CDR1 and CDR2 sequences are DFQATT and SNEGSKA (reference sequence). The V and J ends lost 5 bases and 6 bases, in that order; junction bases with no gene match: 8. The CDR3 sequence is 14 residues long. In DNA form, the CDR3 reads TGCAGTGCTCTATGGGACAGGGGGATCGATGGCTACACCTTC. It translates to CSALWDRGIDGYTF.

This chain links TRBV2 with TRBJ1-2; 7 bases fit TRBD1. The CDR3 is 19 amino acids. Germline V CDR1 and CDR2: SNHLY, FYNNEI. Trimming at V came to 7 bases and at J to 3 bases, leaving 23 bases not matched to a gene. The CDR3 coding sequence is TGTGCCAGCAACCGCAAGACAGGGAAGTTCGAAGGAACCGACTATGGCTACACCTTC. Its protein product is CASNRKTGKFEGTDYGYTF. The whole variable domain, remainder taken from reference TRBV2 and TRBJ1-2, is EPEVTQTPSHQVTQMGQEVILRCVPISNHLYFYWYRQILGQKVEFLVSFYNNEISEKSEIFDDQFSVERPDGSNFTLKIRSTKLEDSAMYFCASNRKTGKFEGTDYGYTFGSGTRLTVV.

This clonotype was seen more than once but under ten times. V and J are TRBV3-1 and TRBJ2-3; the D is unclear. The CDR3 has 12 residues. Germline V CDR1 and CDR2: LGHDT, YNNKEL (reference sequence). Trimming stripped 1 base from V and 12 bases from J, with 11 bases between. The CDR3 loop is CASSQGGYFQYF. In DNA, the CDR3 is TGTGCCAGCAGCCAAGGAGGTTATTTTCAGTATTTT.

The genes are TRBV12-3 or TRBV12-4 and TRBJ1-3; D gene uncertain. Trimming cost V 7 bases and J 0 bases, with 10 bases left between them. The CDR3 is 14 amino acids. As DNA, the CDR3 is TGTGCCAGCACTACAGCCAGCTCTGGAAACACCATATATTTT. Its translation is CASTTASSGNTIYF.

This clonotype has just a few counts. The chain uses TRBV12-3 or TRBV12-4 and TRBJ1-5, with TRBD1 identical over 7 bases. V shed 5 bases and J 11 bases; nucleotides not matched to a gene: 6. This CDR3 spans 12 amino acids. The CDR3 loop is CASSGQVIAQHF. As DNA, the CDR3 is TGTGCCAGCAGTGGACAGGTAATAGCCCAGCATTTT.

The rearrangement uses TRBV27 and TRBJ2-4, with a weak D call TRBD1 (6 bases). The J call is doubtful: the DNA matches TRBJ2-7 better. The CDR3 sequence is 15 residues long. Germline values: CDR1 MNHEY, CDR2 SMNVEV (reference sequence). The CDR3 sequence: CASSFGGSSTYEQYF. In DNA form, the CDR3 reads TGTGCCAGCAGTTTTGGGGGCTCATCGACCTACGAGCAGTACTTC.